This record looks at one TCR beta chain sequence and its context. V lost 6 bases, J lost 0 bases, and 11 bases lay in between. Germline assignment: CDR1 MNHEY and CDR2 SVGAGI. This CDR3 is 15 amino acids long. This sample is drawn from a study of blood T cell repertoires in COVID-19. Study summary: Spain, Italy and the United States supplied samples that represented acute and convalescent COVID-19. The analysed material was cDNA or gDNA that came from T cells, B-cell-depleted T cells, or PBMCs.

In the authors' workflow: Estimates of nucleated cell counts were drawn from the amplification of reference gene primers. Profiled with immunoSEQ multiplex PCR; TCRdb holds only in-frame clones, not every one. V and J calls and clone size follow that table, whereas D and trimming were derived from the DNA. The sample holds fewer than 250,000 clones, about 85% seen once. Seattle researchers signed up patients amid active infection and tracked them longitudinally. The chain uses TRBV6-5 and TRBJ1-4; D is unclear. Sequenced material: peripheral blood. This clonotype originated in a man aged 60 to 69 with COVID-19, enrolled during active disease. The CDR3 loop is CASRRDFSTNEKLFF. As DNA, the CDR3 is TGTGCCAGCAGGCGCGACTTCTCAACTAATGAAAAACTGTTTTTT.